Below are 20 T cell receptor beta chains sequenced from a single sample in a study of blood T cells in healthy people across ages. It was with a sample-barcoded 5' primer and a J-beta primer mix that a second PCR of about 6 to 12 cycles was run. MiXCR, run by TCRdb on the 5' RACE reads, gives a single entry per CDR3 protein. The repertoire holds 590,000 or so distinct CDR3 sequences, with about 30% as singletons. Specimen: blood. The receptors originated from a woman aged 80 or over in good health.

In regard to this clonotype: A read error is possible here, since a much larger clone lies one base away. The gene calls are TRBV30 and TRBJ2-5, with a tentative D call TRBD1 (6 bases). Germline lookup yields CDR1 GTSNPN and CDR2 SVGIG (reference sequence). The length of the CDR3 is 12 residues. The V gene lost 0 bases and the J gene lost 11 bases, with 13 bases spanning the gap. The CDR3 reads CAWSVQGYGQYF. CDR3 coding DNA: TGTGCCTGGAGTGTACAGGGCTACGGGCAGTACTTC.

This clonotype has a count of ten or more. The chain links TRBV28 to TRBJ2-6; 9 nucleotides match TRBD1. Germline V gene sequence: CDR1 MDHEN, CDR2 SYDVKM. This CDR3 contains 16 residues. Trimming cost V 7 bases and J 0 bases; bases outside gene matches: 4. The CDR3 sequence is CASKGQGTSGANVLTF. The CDR3 DNA reads TGTGCCAGCAAAGGACAGGGGACCTCTGGGGCCAACGTCCTGACTTTC.

The sample holds many counts of this clonotype. V usage is TRBV5-1 and J usage is TRBJ2-5; 8 positions agree with TRBD1. This CDR3 is built from 13 residues. The germline CDR1 and CDR2 sequences are SGHRS and YFSETQ. J lost 9 bases, V lost 3 bases, and 7 bases had no gene match. The CDR3: CASSSGQEWAQYF. CDR3 coding DNA: TGCGCCAGCAGCTCGGGACAGGAATGGGCCCAGTACTTC.

This clonotype came up many times. The J gene is TRBJ1-1, the V gene TRBV7-9; 7 bases line up with TRBD1. The CDR3 contains 19 residues. CDR1 and CDR2 from the germline V gene are SEHNR and FQNEAQ (reference sequence). The V and J ends lost 5 bases and 0 bases, in that order; junction bases with no gene match: 18. CDR3 in DNA: TGTGCCAGCAGCGCCGACCAAAGTAGGGGGCCCCGGATGAACACTGAAGCTTTCTTT. It translates to CASSADQSRGPRMNTEAFF.

This clonotype was picked up many times. A much larger clone sits a single nucleotide away, making a read error possible. The chain couples TRBV2 to TRBJ2-5, with 12 bases matching TRBD1. The CDR3 is made up of 15 amino acids. The germline CDR1 and CDR2 sequences are SNHLY and FYNNEI. V trimming: 2 bases; J trimming: 11 bases; junction bases outside the gene matches: 9. The CDR3 DNA follows: TGTGCCAGCAGTGAACGGGACAGGGGGCTGGATGAGCAGTACTTC. This translates into CASSERDRGLDEQYF.

V is TRBV20-1 and J is TRBJ2-1; no clear D. This CDR3 region has 13 residues. CDR1 and CDR2 (germline): DFQATT, SNEGSKA (reference sequence). The V and J ends lost 6 bases and 0 bases respectively, with 9 bases between them. CDR3 sequence: CSANTPSYNEQFF. Here the CDR3 DNA reads TGCAGTGCCAACACCCCCTCCTACAATGAGCAGTTCTTC.

V usage is TRBV29-1 and J usage is TRBJ2-5, with a possible D match to TRBD2 (6 bases). V lost 4 bases and J 11 bases, leaving 23 bases between the germline ends. In germline, CDR1 is SQVTM, CDR2 ANQGSEA. The CDR3 runs to 14 residues. The CDR3 is CSVGDYRRANEQYF. CDR3 sequence (DNA): TGCAGCGTTGGAGATTACAGGAGGGCGAATGAGCAGTACTTC. Drawing the rest from reference TRBV29-1 and TRBJ2-5, the complete variable domain is SAVISQKPSRDICQRGTSLTIQCQVDSQVTMMFWYRQQPGQSLTLIATANQGSEATYESGFVIDKFPISRPNLTFSTLTVSNMSPEDSSIYLCSVGDYRRANEQYFGPGTRLLVL.

A few counts support this clonotype. The rearrangement uses TRBV7-2 and TRBJ1-5, with TRBD1 as a possible D gene (6 bases). V gave up 3 bases and J gave up 7 bases, with 10 bases separating them. CDR3 size: 13 residues. The germline V gene encodes CDR1 SGHTA and CDR2 FQGNSA. CDR3 sequence: CASSFNREQPQHF. As DNA, the CDR3 is TGTGCCAGCAGCTTCAACAGGGAACAGCCCCAGCATTTT.

The J gene is TRBJ1-2, the V gene TRBV20-1; 9 positions agree with TRBD1. CDR3 length: 14 amino acids. Looked up from germline, CDR1 is DFQATT and CDR2 is SNEGSKA (reference sequence). V was clipped by 3 bases and J by 5 bases; unmatched bases: 7. The CDR3 coding sequence is TGCAGTGCTAGGGGGACAGGGAGAGTTTATGGCTACACCTTC. This encodes CSARGTGRVYGYTF.

This clonotype occurred a few times. The chain is built from TRBV5-1 and TRBJ2-7; D tentatively fits TRBD1 or TRBD2 (5 bases each). The CDR3 contains 15 residues. Between the trimmed V and J ends, which lost 0 bases and 7 bases, there was a span of 17 bases. From germline, CDR1 is SGHRS and CDR2 YFSETQ. CDR3 coding DNA: TGCGCCAGCAGCTTGGGGCTGGGACCTAATAATGAGCAGTACTTC. It translates to CASSLGLGPNNEQYF. Drawing the rest from reference TRBV5-1 and TRBJ2-7, the complete variable domain is KAGVTQTPRYLIKTRGQQVTLSCSPISGHRSVSWYQQTPGQGLQFLFEYFSETQRNKGNFPGRFSGRQFSNSRSEMNVSTLELGDSALYLCASSLGLGPNNEQYFGPGTRLTVT.

Only a few counts were recorded for this clonotype. The rearrangement links TRBV6-2 or TRBV6-3 to TRBJ2-3; 8 nucleotides agree with TRBD2. The CDR3 length is 17 residues. The ends lost 0 bases at V and 0 bases at J; junction bases unmatched: 5. The germline V gene encodes CDR1 MNHEY and CDR2 SVGEGT. CDR3 nucleotides: TGTGCCAGCAGTTACTCCATTAGCGGGGCTAGCACAGATACGCAGTATTTT. It encodes CASSYSISGASTDTQYF.

The chain employs TRBV5-1 and TRBJ1-6; possibly TRBD1 for D (6 bases). The V and J ends lost 0 bases and 9 bases respectively, with 10 bases between them. From germline, CDR1 is SGHRS and CDR2 YFSETQ. The CDR3 runs 14 residues. The CDR3 coding sequence is TGCGCCAGCAGCTTGGGACAGGAAGGTTCACCCCTCCACTTT. Its translation is CASSLGQEGSPLHF.

The chain combines TRBV9 with TRBJ1-2; tentatively, D is TRBD1 (5 bases). Trimming pared 3 bases from V and 7 bases from J, leaving 19 bases between. The CDR3 covers 15 residues. Looked up from germline, CDR1 is SGDLS and CDR2 is YYNGEE. CDR3 bases: TGTGCCAGCAGCGCCAGACAGACAGCTCTTTCTGGCTACACCTTC. It yields the protein CASSARQTALSGYTF.

This chain joins TRBV20-1 and TRBJ2-3; D is unresolved. CDR1 and CDR2 (germline): DFQATT, SNEGSKA (reference sequence). There are 12 residues in the CDR3. Trimming stripped 4 bases from V and 5 bases from J, with 10 bases between. DNA for the CDR3: TGCAGTGCTACCCCGGACGGAGATACGCAGTATTTT. Encoded protein: CSATPDGDTQYF.

As concerns this clonotype: A clone one base away is much larger, so this may be a read error. The V gene is TRBV12-5, the J gene TRBJ2-1, with a weak D call TRBD2 (6 bases). The germline CDR1 and CDR2 sequences are LGHNT and FRNRAP. This CDR3 region has 15 residues. Trimming left V 6 bases short and J 4 bases short, with 16 bases between. The CDR3 loop reads CASGAGKSLYNEQFF. The CDR3 DNA reads as TGTGCTAGTGGGGCGGGGAAGTCCCTTTACAATGAGCAGTTCTTC.

This clonotype was recorded at least ten times. The rearrangement uses TRBV7-9 and TRBJ2-1; tentative D call: TRBD2 (6 bases). CDR3 length equals 14 residues. V lost 5 bases and J 8 bases, leaving 16 bases between the germline ends. Germline lookup yields CDR1 SEHNR and CDR2 FQNEAQ (reference sequence). CDR3 DNA: TGTGCCAGCAGCCCTCGGGACTTTTTCGATGAGCAGTTCTTC. Encoded protein: CASSPRDFFDEQFF.

This clonotype showed up many times. The genes are TRBV2 and TRBJ1-6; D is uncertain. Germline V gene sequence: CDR1 SNHLY, CDR2 FYNNEI. Trimming stripped 6 bases from V and 2 bases from J, with 8 bases between. This CDR3 is built from 14 residues. CDR3 loop: CASSAWTYNSPLHF. The CDR3 DNA is TGTGCCAGCAGCGCTTGGACCTATAATTCACCCCTCCACTTT.

This clonotype turned up a few times. A single base separates this from a much larger clone, so it may be a read error. This chain connects TRBV20-1 to TRBJ2-7, with 8 bases that match TRBD1. This CDR3 comprises 12 residues. Germline values: CDR1 DFQATT, CDR2 SNEGSKA (reference sequence). CDR3: CRARQGWYEQYF. In DNA form, the CDR3 reads TGCAGGGCTAGACAGGGGTGGTACGAGCAGTACTTC.

This clonotype was detected only a few times. This may stem from a read error, because a much larger clone lies one nucleotide away. The gene calls are TRBV29-1 and TRBJ2-5; D is perhaps TRBD1 (6 bases). The germline gives CDR1 SQVTM, CDR2 ANQGSEA. This CDR3 contains 12 residues. V was shortened by 6 bases and J by 11 bases, with 19 bases between the two germline ends. The CDR3 loop is CSVEDSRREQYF. Written as DNA, the CDR3 is TGCAGCGTGGAGGACAGCCGAAGGGAGCAGTACTTC.

This clonotype was observed many times. CDR3: CASSYRDNYEQYF. The CDR3 DNA reads TGTGCCAGCAGTTACCGGGACAACTACGAGCAGTACTTC. The chain uses TRBV27 and TRBJ2-7; maybe TRBD1 (6 bases). Germline loops: CDR1 MNHEY, CDR2 SMNVEV (reference sequence). The ends were cut back, 4 bases at V and 3 bases at J, with 10 bases in the middle. The CDR3 totals 13 residues.